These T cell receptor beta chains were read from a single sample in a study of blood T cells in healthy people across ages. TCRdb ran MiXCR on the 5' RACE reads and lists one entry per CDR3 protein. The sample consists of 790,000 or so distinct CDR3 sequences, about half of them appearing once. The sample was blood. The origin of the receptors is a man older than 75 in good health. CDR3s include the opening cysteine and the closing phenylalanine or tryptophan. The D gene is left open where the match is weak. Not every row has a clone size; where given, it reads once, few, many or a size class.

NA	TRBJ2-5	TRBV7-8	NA	TGTGCCAGCAGCTTTGAATTAAACGGCAATGAGCAGTACTTC	CASSFELNGNEQYF
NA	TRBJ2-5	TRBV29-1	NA	TGCAGCGTGAAACAGGGTTCGGATGAGCAGTACTTC	CSVKQGSDEQYF
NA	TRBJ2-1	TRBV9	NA	TGTGCCAGCAGCCCTAGACTCTATGAGCAGTTCTTC	CASSPRLYEQFF
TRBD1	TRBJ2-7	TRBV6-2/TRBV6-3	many	TGTGCCAGCAGAAGAGGACAGGGGGCCTACGAGCAGTACTTC	CASRRGQGAYEQYF
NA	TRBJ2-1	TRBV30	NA	TGTGCCTGGAGTGCAGAAGGAGAGACCCAGTTCTTC	CAWSAEGETQFF
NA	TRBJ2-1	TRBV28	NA	TGTGCCAGCAGAGGGGGACCCAAGCCTTATGAGCAGTTCTTC	CASRGGPKPYEQFF
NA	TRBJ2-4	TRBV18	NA	TGTGCCAGCTCACCAAAGCTCGGAATGTCCCCCGGCAAAAGCATTCAGTACTTC	CASSPKLGMSPGKSIQYF
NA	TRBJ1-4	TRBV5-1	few	TGCGCCAGCAGGCAGGGACGGGAGTTTGGCGAAAAACTGTTTTTT	CASRQGREFGEKLFF
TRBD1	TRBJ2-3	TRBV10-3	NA	TGTGCCATCAGTGAGGACAGGGCAGATACGCAGTATTTT	CAISEDRADTQYF
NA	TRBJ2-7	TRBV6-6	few	TGTGCCAGCAGCCGTGGTCCTGTATCGGACGAGCAGTACTTC	CASSRGPVSDEQYF
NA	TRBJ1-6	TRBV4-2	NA	TGTGCCAGCAGCCAAGACAGCCCGAATTCACCCCTCCACTTT	CASSQDSPNSPLHF
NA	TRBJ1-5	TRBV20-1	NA	TGCAGTGCTAGAGATCCCGGGGGGAATCAGCCCCAGCATTTT	CSARDPGGNQPQHF
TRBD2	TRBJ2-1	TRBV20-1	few	TGCAGTGCTCCCCCCCGGGAGGGCCACTACAATGAGCAGTTCTTC	CSAPPREGHYNEQFF
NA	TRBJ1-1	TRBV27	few	TGTGCCAGCAGTTTAGTGTCTGGAGGGAACACTGAAGCTTTCTTT	CASSLVSGGNTEAFF
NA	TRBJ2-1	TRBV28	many	TGTGCCAGCTCAGGGAACATTGGTTACGATGAGCAGTTCTTC	CASSGNIGYDEQFF
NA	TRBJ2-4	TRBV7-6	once	TGTGCCAGCAGCTTAGAAAGCCAGAATCCGGGAGACGTTCAGTACTTC	CASSLESQNPGDVQYF
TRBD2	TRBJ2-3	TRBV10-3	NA	TGTGACATCAGTGCTAGCGGACGCACAGATACGCAGTATTTT	CDISASGRTDTQYF
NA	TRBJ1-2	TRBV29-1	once	TGCAGCGTTGATGCCCCTGACCCCTATGGCTACACCTTC	CSVDAPDPYGYTF
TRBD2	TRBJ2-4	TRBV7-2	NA	TGTGCCAGCAGCTTAGCATACCCCAGCGGGAGATTAAACATTCAGTACTTC	CASSLAYPSGRLNIQYF
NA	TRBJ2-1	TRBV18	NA	TGTGCCAGCTCACCAGCAGTAACCGGTTCCTACAATGAGCAGTTCTTC	CASSPAVTGSYNEQFF
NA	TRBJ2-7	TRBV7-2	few	TGTGCCAGCAGCACAGGGTATGGGCAGTACTTC	CASSTGYGQYF
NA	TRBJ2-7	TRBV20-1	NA	TGCAGTGCTAGAACGGGGACCACAAAAAATCCCTACGAGCAGTACTTC	CSARTGTTKNPYEQYF